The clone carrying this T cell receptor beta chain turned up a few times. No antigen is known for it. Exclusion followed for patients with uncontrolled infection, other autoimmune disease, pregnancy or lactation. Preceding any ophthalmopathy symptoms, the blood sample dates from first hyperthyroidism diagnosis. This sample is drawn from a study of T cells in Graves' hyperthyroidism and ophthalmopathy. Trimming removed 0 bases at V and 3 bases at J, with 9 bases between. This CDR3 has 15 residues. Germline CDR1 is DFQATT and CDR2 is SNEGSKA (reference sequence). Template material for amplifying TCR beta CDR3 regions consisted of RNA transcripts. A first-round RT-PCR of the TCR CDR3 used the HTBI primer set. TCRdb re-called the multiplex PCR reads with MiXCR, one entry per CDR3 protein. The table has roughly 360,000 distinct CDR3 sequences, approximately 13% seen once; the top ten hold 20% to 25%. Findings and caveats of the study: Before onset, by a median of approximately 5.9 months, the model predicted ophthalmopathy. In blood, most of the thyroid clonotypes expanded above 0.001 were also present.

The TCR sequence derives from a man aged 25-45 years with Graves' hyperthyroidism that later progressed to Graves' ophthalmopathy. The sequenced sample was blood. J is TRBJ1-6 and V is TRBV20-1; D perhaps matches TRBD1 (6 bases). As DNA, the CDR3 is TGCAGTGCTAGAGATCTGGACAGCTATAATTCACCCCTCCACTTT. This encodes CSARDLDSYNSPLHF.